This is a list of T cell receptor beta chains from one sample in a study of shared clonotypes between healthy human individuals. The method was immunoSEQ multiplex PCR; TCRdb's version includes in-frame clones alone and lacks a portion of them. The sample shows about 2.4 million clones, under 95% of them seen only once. Sequenced material: naive CD4+ T cells from PBMCs. All receptors derive from a man between 18 and 35 years old in good health. Some clones in this sample may be carry-over from other donors' samples. Each CDR3 is given with its conserved first and last residue. The D gene is left open where the match is weak. Clone size is shown for a subset of rows, as once, few, many or a class of expanded clone.

j_call: TRBJ2-7; d_call: NA; clone_size: NA; v_call: TRBV6-1; cdr3_aa: CASNQGRYEQYF; cdr3_nt: TGTGCCAGCAACCAGGGGCGGTACGAGCAGTACTTC
j_call: TRBJ1-3; d_call: NA; clone_size: once; v_call: TRBV9; cdr3_aa: CASSARGGHTIYF; cdr3_nt: TGTGCCAGCAGCGCTAGAGGGGGGCACACCATATATTTT
j_call: TRBJ2-1; d_call: NA; clone_size: NA; v_call: TRBV19; cdr3_aa: CATTEGRFSNEQFF; cdr3_nt: TGTGCCACCACGGAGGGACGGTTTTCCAATGAGCAGTTCTTC
j_call: TRBJ2-7; d_call: TRBD1; clone_size: NA; v_call: TRBV15; cdr3_aa: CATSRGQGPSYEQYF; cdr3_nt: TGTGCCACCAGCAGAGGACAGGGACCCAGCTACGAGCAGTACTTC
j_call: TRBJ1-1; d_call: NA; clone_size: NA; v_call: TRBV28; cdr3_aa: CASSSDSSEAFF; cdr3_nt: TGTGCCAGCAGTTCGGACAGTTCCGAAGCTTTCTTT
j_call: TRBJ2-2; d_call: NA; clone_size: NA; v_call: TRBV5-1; cdr3_aa: CASSYQTTNTGELFF; cdr3_nt: TGCGCCAGCAGCTATCAAACTACGAACACCGGGGAGCTGTTTTTT
j_call: TRBJ2-7; d_call: TRBD2; clone_size: NA; v_call: TRBV7-6; cdr3_aa: CASSLAVGLAGGEQYF; cdr3_nt: TGTGCCAGCAGCTTAGCGGTCGGACTAGCGGGAGGAGAGCAGTACTTC
j_call: TRBJ2-3; d_call: NA; clone_size: NA; v_call: TRBV18; cdr3_aa: CASSPRGGASTDTQYF; cdr3_nt: TGTGCCAGCTCACCAAGGGGGGGCGCGAGCACAGATACGCAGTATTTT
j_call: TRBJ1-6; d_call: NA; clone_size: NA; v_call: TRBV6-5; cdr3_aa: CASSYGTRDSPLHF; cdr3_nt: TGTGCCAGCAGTTACGGGACCCGGGATTCACCCCTCCACTTT
j_call: TRBJ1-2; d_call: NA; clone_size: NA; v_call: TRBV30; cdr3_aa: CACYGLYGYTF; cdr3_nt: TGTGCCTGTTACGGACTCTATGGCTACACCTTC
j_call: TRBJ2-7; d_call: NA; clone_size: NA; v_call: TRBV7-9; cdr3_aa: CASSAMGLAISYEQYF; cdr3_nt: TGTGCCAGCAGCGCCATGGGACTTGCGATTTCCTACGAGCAGTACTTC
j_call: TRBJ2-1; d_call: NA; clone_size: NA; v_call: TRBV6-5; cdr3_aa: CASSYFDPANNEQFF; cdr3_nt: TGTGCCAGCAGTTACTTCGACCCTGCCAACAATGAGCAGTTCTTC
j_call: TRBJ2-4; d_call: TRBD1; clone_size: NA; v_call: TRBV5-1; cdr3_aa: CASSPGNRGMGNIQYF; cdr3_nt: TGCGCCAGCAGCCCCGGGAACAGGGGAATGGGAAACATTCAGTACTTC
j_call: TRBJ2-7; d_call: TRBD2; clone_size: NA; v_call: TRBV27; cdr3_aa: CASSPPESGRAYEQYF; cdr3_nt: TGTGCCAGCAGTCCCCCAGAAAGCGGGAGAGCGTACGAGCAGTACTTC
j_call: TRBJ1-5; d_call: NA; clone_size: once; v_call: TRBV19; cdr3_aa: CAGMAADSNQPQHF; cdr3_nt: TGTGCCGGCATGGCGGCCGATAGCAATCAGCCCCAGCATTTT
j_call: TRBJ2-7; d_call: TRBD1; clone_size: NA; v_call: TRBV5-1; cdr3_aa: CASSRGQPSSYEQYF; cdr3_nt: TGCGCCAGCAGCCGGGGACAGCCAAGCTCCTACGAGCAGTACTTC
j_call: TRBJ2-5; d_call: NA; clone_size: once; v_call: TRBV11-2; cdr3_aa: CASSSPGAQYF; cdr3_nt: TGTGCCAGCAGCTCACCCGGGGCCCAGTACTTC
j_call: TRBJ1-1; d_call: TRBD1; clone_size: NA; v_call: TRBV5-4; cdr3_aa: CASSRTGALLQAFF; cdr3_nt: TGTGCCAGCAGCAGAACAGGGGCTTTGCTGCAAGCTTTCTTT
j_call: TRBJ2-7; d_call: NA; clone_size: once; v_call: TRBV2; cdr3_aa: CASKEGSHEQYF; cdr3_nt: TGTGCCAGCAAAGAGGGATCCCACGAGCAGTACTTC
j_call: TRBJ1-2; d_call: NA; clone_size: NA; v_call: TRBV2; cdr3_aa: CASSENPSRFRGYTF; cdr3_nt: TGTGCCAGCAGTGAAAACCCGAGCAGATTCAGGGGCTACACCTTC